This section outlines one TCR beta chain sequence together with its context. Its antigen is not known. Germline loops: CDR1 SGHNT, CDR2 YYREEE (reference sequence). The CDR3 is made up of 14 amino acids. V lost 4 bases, J lost 5 bases, and 6 bases stayed unmatched. The entry originates in a study of T cell repertoires in ileal Crohn's disease. Study-level information: Every patient was operated on for stricturing (around 61%) or penetrating (approximately 40%) complications.

This table comes from immunoSEQ multiplex PCR, and its TCRdb copy is limited to in-frame clones, with some not included. Of thousands of clones listed, just under 85% were seen once; the top ten hold roughly 7%. Broader study findings: Mucosal expansions were suggested to be mainly CD8 T cells.

Sequenced material: ileal tissue. The chain combines TRBV5-4 with TRBJ2-5; 9 bases fit TRBD2. This TCR was sampled from an adult with Crohn's disease. The CDR3 DNA is TGTGCCAGCAGCCGCGGGGGGGCACGTGAGACCCAGTACTTC. This encodes CASSRGGARETQYF.